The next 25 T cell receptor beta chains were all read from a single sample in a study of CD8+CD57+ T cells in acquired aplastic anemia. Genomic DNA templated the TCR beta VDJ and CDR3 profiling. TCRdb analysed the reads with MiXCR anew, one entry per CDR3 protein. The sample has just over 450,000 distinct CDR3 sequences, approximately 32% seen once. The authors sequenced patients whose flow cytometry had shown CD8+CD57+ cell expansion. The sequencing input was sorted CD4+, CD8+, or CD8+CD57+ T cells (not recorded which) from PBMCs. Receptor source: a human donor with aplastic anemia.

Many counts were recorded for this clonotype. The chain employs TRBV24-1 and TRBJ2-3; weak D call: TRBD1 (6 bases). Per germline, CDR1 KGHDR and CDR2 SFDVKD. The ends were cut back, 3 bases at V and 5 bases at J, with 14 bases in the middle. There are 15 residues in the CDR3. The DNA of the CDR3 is TGTGCCACCAGTGATCCGCCCGAAGGGGGAGATACGCAGTATTTT. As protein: CATSDPPEGGDTQYF.

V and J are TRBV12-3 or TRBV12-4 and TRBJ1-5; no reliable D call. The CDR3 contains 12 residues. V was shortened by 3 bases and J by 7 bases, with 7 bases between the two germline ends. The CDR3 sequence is CASSFFGQPQHF. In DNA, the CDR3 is TGTGCCAGCAGTTTTTTCGGGCAGCCCCAGCATTTT.

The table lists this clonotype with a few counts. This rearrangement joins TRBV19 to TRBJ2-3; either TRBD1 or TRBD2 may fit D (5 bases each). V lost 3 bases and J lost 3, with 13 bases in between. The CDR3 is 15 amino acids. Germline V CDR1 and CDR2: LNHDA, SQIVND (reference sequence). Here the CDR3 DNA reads TGTGCCAGTAGTATTCAGGGACCGAAAACAGATACGCAGTATTTT. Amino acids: CASSIQGPKTDTQYF.

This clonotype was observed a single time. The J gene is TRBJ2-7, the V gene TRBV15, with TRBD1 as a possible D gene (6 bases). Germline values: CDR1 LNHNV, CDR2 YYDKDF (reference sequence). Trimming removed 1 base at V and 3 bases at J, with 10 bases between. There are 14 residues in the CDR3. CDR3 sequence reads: CATSRVEGDYEQYF. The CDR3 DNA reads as TGTGCCACCAGCAGAGTCGAGGGGGACTACGAGCAGTACTTC. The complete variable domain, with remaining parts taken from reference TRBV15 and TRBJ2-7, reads DAMVIQNPRYQVTQFGKPVTLSCSQTLNHNVMYWYQQKSSQAPKLLFHYYDKDFNNEADTPDNFQSRRPNTSFCFLDIRSPGLGDTAMYLCATSRVEGDYEQYFGPGTRLTVT.

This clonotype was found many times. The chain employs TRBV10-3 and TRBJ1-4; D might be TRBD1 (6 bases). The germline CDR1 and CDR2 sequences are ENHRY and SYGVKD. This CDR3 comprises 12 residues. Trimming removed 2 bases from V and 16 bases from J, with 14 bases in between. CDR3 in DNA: TGTGCCATCAGTGAGGACGACAGGTTTCCGTTTTTT. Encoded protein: CAISEDDRFPFF.

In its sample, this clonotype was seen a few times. The CDR3 sequence: CASSFVGGNTEAFF. The CDR3 DNA reads TGTGCCAGCAGCTTTGTAGGGGGGAACACTGAAGCTTTCTTT. This chain links TRBV7-9 with TRBJ1-1; TRBD1 might be the D (6 bases). The CDR3 covers 14 residues. V lost 3 bases, J lost 1 base, and 9 bases lay in between. Germline CDR1 SEHNR, CDR2 FQNEAQ (reference sequence).

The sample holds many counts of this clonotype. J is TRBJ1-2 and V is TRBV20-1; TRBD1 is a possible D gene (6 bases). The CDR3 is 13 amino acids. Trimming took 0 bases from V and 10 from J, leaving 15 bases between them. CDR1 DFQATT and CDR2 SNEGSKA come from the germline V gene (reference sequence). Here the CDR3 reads CSARDRRTENYTF. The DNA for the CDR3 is TGCAGTGCTAGAGATCGGAGGACAGAGAACTACACCTTC.

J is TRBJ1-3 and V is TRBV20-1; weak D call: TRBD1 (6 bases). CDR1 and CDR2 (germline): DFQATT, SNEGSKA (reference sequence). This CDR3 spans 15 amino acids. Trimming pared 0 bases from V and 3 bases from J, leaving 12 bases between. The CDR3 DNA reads TGCAGTGCTAGAGAGTTCGGGACAAATGGAAACACCATATATTTT. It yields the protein CSAREFGTNGNTIYF.

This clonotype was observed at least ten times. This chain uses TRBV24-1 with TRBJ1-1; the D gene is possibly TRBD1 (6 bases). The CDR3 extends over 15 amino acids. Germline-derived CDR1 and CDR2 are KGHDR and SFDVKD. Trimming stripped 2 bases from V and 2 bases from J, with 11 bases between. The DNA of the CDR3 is TGTGCCACCAGTGATTCTGTGACAGGCAACACTGAAGCTTTCTTT. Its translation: CATSDSVTGNTEAFF.

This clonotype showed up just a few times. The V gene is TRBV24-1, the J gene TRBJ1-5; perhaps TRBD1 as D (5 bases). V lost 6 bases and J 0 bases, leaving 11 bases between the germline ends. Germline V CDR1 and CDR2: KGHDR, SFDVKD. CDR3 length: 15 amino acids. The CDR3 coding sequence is TGTGCCACCAGTCAGGGAGGGTATAGCAATCAGCCCCAGCATTTT. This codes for CATSQGGYSNQPQHF.

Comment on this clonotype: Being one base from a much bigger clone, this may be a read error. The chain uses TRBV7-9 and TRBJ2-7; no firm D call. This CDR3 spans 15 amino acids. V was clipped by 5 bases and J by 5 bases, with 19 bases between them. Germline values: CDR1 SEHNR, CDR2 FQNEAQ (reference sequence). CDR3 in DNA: TGTGCCAGCAGCAAAGGTGGACCAGCGACCCACGAGCAGTACTTC. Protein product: CASSKGGPATHEQYF.

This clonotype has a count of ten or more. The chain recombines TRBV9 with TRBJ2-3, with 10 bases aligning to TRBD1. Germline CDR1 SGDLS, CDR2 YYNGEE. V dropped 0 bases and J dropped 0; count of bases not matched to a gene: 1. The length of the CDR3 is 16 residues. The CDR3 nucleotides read TGTGCCAGCAGCGTAGGACAGGGGGCTAGCACAGATACGCAGTATTTT. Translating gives CASSVGQGASTDTQYF.

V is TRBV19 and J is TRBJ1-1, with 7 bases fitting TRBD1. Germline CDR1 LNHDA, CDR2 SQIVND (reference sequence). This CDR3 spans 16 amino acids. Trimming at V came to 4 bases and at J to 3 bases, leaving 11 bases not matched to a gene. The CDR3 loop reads CASSKGDRVYYTEAFF. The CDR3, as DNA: TGTGCCAGTAGTAAAGGCGACAGGGTTTATTACACTGAAGCTTTCTTT.

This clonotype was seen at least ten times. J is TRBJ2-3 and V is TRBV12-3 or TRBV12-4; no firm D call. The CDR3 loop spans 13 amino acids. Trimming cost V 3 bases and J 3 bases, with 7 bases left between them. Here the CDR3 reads CASSFGQTDTQYF. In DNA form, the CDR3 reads TGTGCCAGCAGTTTCGGCCAGACAGATACGCAGTATTTT.

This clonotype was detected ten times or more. In DNA form, the CDR3 reads TGTGCCAGCAGTTTGTTGGGGTACCAGTTCTTC. Residues: CASSLLGYQFF. V gene TRBV12-3 or TRBV12-4 combines with J gene TRBJ2-1; D gene uncertain. The CDR3 extends over 11 amino acids. Trimming cost V 3 bases and J 13 bases, with 10 bases left between them.

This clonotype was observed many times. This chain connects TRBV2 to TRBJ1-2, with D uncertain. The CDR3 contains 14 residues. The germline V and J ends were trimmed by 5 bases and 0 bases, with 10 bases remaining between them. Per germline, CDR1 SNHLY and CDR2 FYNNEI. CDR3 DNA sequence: TGTGCCAGCAGTTCGGGGTCCCCTAACTATGGCTACACCTTC. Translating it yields CASSSGSPNYGYTF.

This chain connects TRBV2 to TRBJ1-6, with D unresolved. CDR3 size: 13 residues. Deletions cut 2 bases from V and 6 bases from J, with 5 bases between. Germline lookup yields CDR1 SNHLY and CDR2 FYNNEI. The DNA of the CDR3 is TGTGCCAGCAGTGAAAGACCTAATTCACCCCTCCACTTT. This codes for CASSERPNSPLHF.

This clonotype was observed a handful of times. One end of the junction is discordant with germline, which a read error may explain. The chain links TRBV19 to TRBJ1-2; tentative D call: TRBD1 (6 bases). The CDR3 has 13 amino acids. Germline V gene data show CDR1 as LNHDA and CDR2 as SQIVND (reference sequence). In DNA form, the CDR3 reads TGTGCCAGTAGTTTACAGGGAGCCTATGGCCACACCTTC. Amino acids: CASSLQGAYGHTF.

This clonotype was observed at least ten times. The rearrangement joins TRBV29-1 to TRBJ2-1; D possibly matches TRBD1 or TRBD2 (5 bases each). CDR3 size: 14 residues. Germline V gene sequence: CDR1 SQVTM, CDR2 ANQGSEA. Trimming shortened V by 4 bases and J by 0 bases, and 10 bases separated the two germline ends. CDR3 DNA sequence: TGCAGCGTTGTGAGGGACGTCTCCTACAATGAGCAGTTCTTC. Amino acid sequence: CSVVRDVSYNEQFF.

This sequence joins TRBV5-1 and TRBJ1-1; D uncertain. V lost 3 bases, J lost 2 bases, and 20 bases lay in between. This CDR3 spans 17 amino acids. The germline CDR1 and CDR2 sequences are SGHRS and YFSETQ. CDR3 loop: CASSSGTNSAFNTEAFF. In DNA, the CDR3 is TGCGCCAGCAGCTCGGGAACGAACAGCGCGTTCAACACTGAAGCTTTCTTT.

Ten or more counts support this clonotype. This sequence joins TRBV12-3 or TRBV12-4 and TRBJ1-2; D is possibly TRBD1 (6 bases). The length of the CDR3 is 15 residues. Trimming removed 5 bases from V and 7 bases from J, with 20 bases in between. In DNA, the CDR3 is TGTGCCAGCAGTAGCTCCCCGCGGGACAAAAGTGGCTACACCTTC. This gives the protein CASSSSPRDKSGYTF.

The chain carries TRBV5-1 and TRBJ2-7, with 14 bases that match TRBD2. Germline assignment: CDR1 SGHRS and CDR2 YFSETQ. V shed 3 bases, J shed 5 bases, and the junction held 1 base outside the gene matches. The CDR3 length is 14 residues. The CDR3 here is CASSSGLAGDEQYF. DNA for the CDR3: TGCGCCAGCAGCTCGGGACTAGCGGGAGACGAGCAGTACTTC.

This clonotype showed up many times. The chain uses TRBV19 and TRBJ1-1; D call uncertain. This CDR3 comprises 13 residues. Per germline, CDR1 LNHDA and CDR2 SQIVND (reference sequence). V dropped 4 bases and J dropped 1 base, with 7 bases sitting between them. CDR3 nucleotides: TGTGCCAGTAGTAGTAGGCGGAACACTGAAGCTTTCTTT. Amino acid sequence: CASSSRRNTEAFF.

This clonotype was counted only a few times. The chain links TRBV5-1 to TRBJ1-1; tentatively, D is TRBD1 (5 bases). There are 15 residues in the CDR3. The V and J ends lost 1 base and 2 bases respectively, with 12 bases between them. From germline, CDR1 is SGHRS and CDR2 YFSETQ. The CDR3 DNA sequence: TGCGCCAGCAGCTTGTTAGCCGGGGACAACACTGAAGCTTTCTTT. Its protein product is CASSLLAGDNTEAFF.

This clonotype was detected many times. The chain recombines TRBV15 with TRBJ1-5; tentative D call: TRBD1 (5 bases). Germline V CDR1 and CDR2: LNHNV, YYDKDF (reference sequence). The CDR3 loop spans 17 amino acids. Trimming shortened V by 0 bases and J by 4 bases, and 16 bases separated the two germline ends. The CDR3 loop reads CATSRDRTGGANQPQHF. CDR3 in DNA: TGTGCCACCAGCAGAGATCGGACCGGAGGGGCTAATCAGCCCCAGCATTTT.